These T cell receptor beta chains were read from a single sample in a study of neoadjuvant nivolumab and ipilimumab in lung cancer. The data were produced by immunoSEQ multiplex PCR, yet TCRdb's version contains in-frame clones alone and is incomplete. The table records some 43,000 clones, about 89% of them present only once. This material consisted of blood, taken before neoadjuvant nivolumab, alone or with ipilimumab. Source of these receptors: an adult with non-small cell lung cancer. Some clones in this sample may be carry-over from other donors' samples. CDR3s include the opening cysteine and the closing phenylalanine or tryptophan.

V	CDR3
TRBV5-1	CASSPDSTNEKLFF
TRBV5-4	CASSPGQGPSMAQYF
TRBV18	CASSPPGQGNEKLFF
TRBV18	CASSPRQGPTEAFF
TRBV6-5	CASKMTRYTEAFF
TRBV10-2	CASTGTSTDTQYF
TRBV6-1	CASSERNEQFF
TRBV15	CATSGTATDTQYF
TRBV7-2	CASSLNIRAGVPGDEQFF
TRBV27	CASSLSRTSVLEQYF
TRBV10-3	CAISESLSYGYTF
TRBV19	CASRTGEGGANVLTF
TRBV15	CATSRDLVVSSYEQYF
TRBV15	CATSSRTGNHQPQHF
TRBV10-3	CAISESAAGGGEQFF
TRBV5-1	CASSLGSTTGNTIYF
TRBV7-9	CASSAYLSGTSGSDTQYF
TRBV6-1	CASSEAGLFSNQPQHF
TRBV5-1	CASSLGGQGYSGANVLTF
TRBV5-4	CASSPIGGNYGYTF
TRBV7-9	CASSLRAPSTDTQYF
TRBV5-4	CASSPRTALREKLFF
TRBV5-1	CASSVAGGETQYF
TRBV6-1	CASSGRSWGETQYF
TRBV7-7	CASSPNPSQETQYF
TRBV7-8	CASSSIRGPSYGYTF
TRBV6-5	CASSYLLKGSHEQYF
TRBV6-6	CASSYASRGPDNEQFF
TRBV6-5	CASRGPGAQETQYF
TRBV2	CASTPSGRGGNEQFF
TRBV5-4	CASSFEPGRVAGANVLTF
TRBV5-1	CASSPTGGTETQYF
TRBV30	CAWSVSRGGETQYF
TRBV11-2	CASSLIQGNTEAFF